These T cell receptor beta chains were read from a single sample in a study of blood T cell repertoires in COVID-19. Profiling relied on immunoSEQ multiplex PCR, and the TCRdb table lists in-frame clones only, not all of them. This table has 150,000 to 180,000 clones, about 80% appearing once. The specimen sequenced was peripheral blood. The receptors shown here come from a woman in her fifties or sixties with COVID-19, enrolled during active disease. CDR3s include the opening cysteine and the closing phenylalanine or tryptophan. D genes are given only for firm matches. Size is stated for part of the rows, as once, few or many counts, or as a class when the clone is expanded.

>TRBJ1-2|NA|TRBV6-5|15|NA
TGTGCCAGCAGTTACTCGGACAGAACCCTCTATGGCTACACCTTC
CASSYSDRTLYGYTF
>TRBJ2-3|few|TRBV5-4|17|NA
TGTGCCAGCAGAGAGAAGGATGGGGGACGGACAGAAGTGGAGCAGTATTTT
CASREKDGGRTEVEQYF
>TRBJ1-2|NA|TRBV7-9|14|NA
TGTGCCAGCAGCTTAGGCTCGCACTTGAATGGCTACACCTTC
CASSLGSHLNGYTF
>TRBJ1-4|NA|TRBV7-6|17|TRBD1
TGTGCCAGCAGCTTAGCAAAAAACAGGGGTCAGAATGAAAAACTGTTTTTT
CASSLAKNRGQNEKLFF
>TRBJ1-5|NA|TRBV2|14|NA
TGTGCCAGCAGTCAGGGTTTTGGCAATCAGCCCCAGCATTTT
CASSQGFGNQPQHF
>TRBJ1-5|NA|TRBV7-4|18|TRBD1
TGTGCCAGCAGCTTGTCGAACCGGGACAGGGGGCACCGTCAGCCCCAGCATTTT
CASSLSNRDRGHRQPQHF
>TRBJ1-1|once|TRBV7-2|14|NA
TGTGCCAGCAGCTTCCCAACCACAGCGGGGGCAGCTTTCTTT
CASSFPTTAGAAFF
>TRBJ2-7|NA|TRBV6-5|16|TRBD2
TGTGCCAGCAGTTCCTGGACTAGCGGAACCAAGGGGGAGCAGTACTTC
CASSSWTSGTKGEQYF
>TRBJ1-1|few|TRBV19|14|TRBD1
TGTGCCAGTGGCTTACAGGGGTTGAACACTGAAGCTTTCTTT
CASGLQGLNTEAFF
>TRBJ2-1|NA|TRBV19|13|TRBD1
TGTGCCAGTTTGGGACAGGGGCACGATGAGCAGTTCTTC
CASLGQGHDEQFF
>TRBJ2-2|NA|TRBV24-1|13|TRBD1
TGTGCCACCGGGACAGCGAACACCGGGGAGCTGTTTTTT
CATGTANTGELFF